The 20 T cell receptor beta chains below all came from one sample that was sequenced in a study of patients and donors after allogeneic stem cell transplantation. TCRdb analysed the RT-PCR reads with MiXCR anew, one entry per CDR3 protein. The table shows about 410,000 distinct CDR3 sequences, with roughly 17% occurring only once. Sequences were obtained from blood, either unsorted or a sorted T cell fraction (not recorded which). All receptors derive from a human donor who was either an allogeneic HSCT recipient or a stem cell or donor lymphocyte infusion donor (not recorded which). It is not recorded whose cells these are; they may come from a transplant donor.

This clonotype was counted only a few times. This chain uses TRBV21-1 with TRBJ2-2. TRBV21-1 is given as a pseudogene. The CDR3 is 15 residues long. CDR3 sequence: CASSKGWMGGGELFF. CDR3 coding DNA: TGTGCCAGCAGCAAAGGATGGATGGGTGGCGGGGAGCTGTTTTTT.

This clonotype turned up a few times. V is TRBV20-1 and J is TRBJ1-1; 7 bases match TRBD1. Trimming removed 8 bases from V and 4 bases from J; junction bases left unmatched: 7. CDR3 size: 12 residues. The germline CDR1 and CDR2 sequences are DFQATT and SNEGSKA (reference sequence). The CDR3 DNA is TGCAGTACGACAGGGAAGGGCACTGAAGCTTTCTTT. It specifies CSTTGKGTEAFF.

Many counts were recorded for this clonotype. The chain joins TRBV7-3 to TRBJ2-3; D possibly corresponds to TRBD2 (5 bases). The CDR3 has 15 amino acids. The germline V and J ends were trimmed by 2 bases and 0 bases, with 9 bases remaining between them. The germline gives CDR1 SGHTA, CDR2 FQGTGA. The CDR3 sequence: CASSLGEYSTDTQYF. CDR3 DNA: TGTGCCAGCAGCTTAGGGGAGTACAGCACAGATACGCAGTATTTT.

A few counts support this clonotype. The rearrangement uses TRBV4-1 and TRBJ2-5; 10 nucleotides line up with TRBD2. V was pared by 1 base and J by 4 bases, with 3 bases of the junction left unmatched. Germline CDR1 MGHRA, CDR2 YSYEKL. The CDR3 length is 15 residues. The CDR3 region has the DNA TGCGCCAGCAGCCAAGCGACTAGCGGGCGAGAGACCCAGTACTTC. Translation: CASSQATSGRETQYF.

J is TRBJ1-5 and V is TRBV20-1; maybe TRBD1 (6 bases). CDR3 length: 14 amino acids. The V end lost 5 bases, the J end lost 3 bases, and 14 bases lay between the germline ends. Germline V gene data show CDR1 as DFQATT and CDR2 as SNEGSKA (reference sequence). Here the CDR3 reads CSAGAQGHNQPQHF. The DNA of the CDR3 is TGCAGTGCTGGCGCCCAGGGGCACAATCAGCCCCAGCATTTT.

This clonotype was seen many times. The CDR3 DNA reads as TGTGCCAGCAGCGTAGCTACTGGGGGCGGGGAGCTGTTTTTT. Encoded protein: CASSVATGGGELFF. The chain joins TRBV9 to TRBJ2-2, with D tentatively TRBD1 or TRBD2 (5 bases each). This CDR3 spans 14 amino acids. V was cut by 0 bases and J by 7 bases, with 10 bases left in between. Germline values: CDR1 SGDLS, CDR2 YYNGEE.

This clonotype appeared a few times. The chain is built from TRBV24-1 and TRBJ1-5; D unresolved. Looked up from germline, CDR1 is KGHDR and CDR2 is SFDVKD. The V end lost 5 bases, the J end lost 0 bases, and 16 bases lay between the germline ends. This CDR3 is built from 17 residues. The CDR3 loop is CATSVGSSSYSNQPQHF. The CDR3 nucleotides read TGTGCCACCAGTGTGGGATCGAGTTCATATAGCAATCAGCCCCAGCATTTT.

The chain recombines TRBV11-1 with TRBJ2-7, with 7 bases lining up with TRBD1. Germline V gives CDR1 SGHAT, CDR2 FQDESV (reference sequence). V shed 2 bases and J 2 bases; nucleotides not matched to a gene: 18. This CDR3 has 19 residues. CDR3 nucleotides: TGTGCCAGCAGCTTAAGAGATACGGGGACAGTCCGCATCGCCTACGAGCAGTACTTC. It is translated as CASSLRDTGTVRIAYEQYF.

This rearrangement joins TRBV27 to TRBJ1-2; a weak D match, TRBD1 (6 bases). Germline-derived CDR1 and CDR2 are MNHEY and SMNVEV (reference sequence). The CDR3 totals 15 residues. V lost 5 bases and J 1 base, leaving 14 bases between the germline ends. CDR3 DNA sequence: TGTGCCAGCAGTCCCAGAGGGGGGGTTAACTATGGCTACACCTTC. Its translation: CASSPRGGVNYGYTF.

The chain has TRBV3-1 and TRBJ1-3; D is unclear. Looked up from germline, CDR1 is LGHDT and CDR2 is YNNKEL (reference sequence). CDR3 length: 13 amino acids. Trimming took off 5 bases at V and 4 bases at J, with 9 bases between the two ends. The CDR3 here is CASSAGFGNTIYF. The CDR3 coding sequence is TGTGCCAGCAGCGCTGGATTCGGAAACACCATATATTTT.

The rearrangement uses TRBV19 and TRBJ2-1; 8 nucleotides align to TRBD2. The ends lost 1 base at V and 3 bases at J; junction bases unmatched: 5. The CDR3 totals 16 residues. CDR1 and CDR2 (germline): LNHDA, SQIVND (reference sequence). CDR3 DNA: TGTGCCAGTAGTATAGGTGGTAGCGGGGTCTACAATGAGCAGTTCTTC. It is translated as CASSIGGSGVYNEQFF. Combining the CDR3 with reference TRBV19 and TRBJ2-1 gives the whole variable domain DGGITQSPKYLFRKEGQNVTLSCEQNLNHDAMYWYRQDPGQGLRLIYYSQIVNDFQKGDIAEGYSVSREKKESFPLTVTSAQKNPTAFYLCASSIGGSGVYNEQFFGPGTRLTVL.

The gene calls are TRBV7-3 and TRBJ1-6, with TRBD1 matching 7 bases. The CDR3 length is 15 residues. Germline V gene lookup returns CDR1 SGHTA and CDR2 FQGTGA. Unmatched junction bases numbered 6, after V lost 5 bases and J lost 5 bases. CDR3 in amino acids: CASSPGQANNSPLHF. In DNA, the CDR3 is TGTGCCAGCAGCCCCGGACAGGCCAATAATTCACCCCTCCACTTT.

This rearrangement joins TRBV6-4 to TRBJ2-1, with 15 bases aligning to TRBD2. The V gene end was trimmed by 6 bases and the J gene end by 5 bases; junction bases not matched to a gene: 5. This CDR3 is built from 16 residues. Germline assignment: CDR1 MRHNA and CDR2 SNTAGT. For the CDR3, the DNA is TGTGCCAGCAGCCGGACTAGCGGGAGGGCCCACAATGAGCAGTTCTTC. Protein sequence: CASSRTSGRAHNEQFF.

A few counts support this clonotype. The V gene is TRBV6-1, the J gene TRBJ2-3; TRBD2 agrees at 9 bases. V was pared by 7 bases and J by 3 bases, with 8 bases of the junction left unmatched. The germline V gene encodes CDR1 MNHNS and CDR2 SASEGT. The CDR3 loop spans 15 amino acids. CDR3 in amino acids: CASTERGARTDTQYF. CDR3 bases: TGTGCCAGCACGGAGCGGGGGGCCCGGACAGATACGCAGTATTTT.

This clonotype was observed a few times. V and J are TRBV5-1 and TRBJ2-3; TRBD2 agrees at 9 bases. This CDR3 has 15 residues. V trimming: 4 bases; J trimming: 6 bases; junction bases outside the gene matches: 9. Per the germline V gene, CDR1 is SGHRS and CDR2 is YFSETQ. The CDR3 reads CASSDSGTSRDTQYF. DNA of the CDR3: TGCGCCAGCAGCGACTCCGGGACTAGCAGGGATACGCAGTATTTT.

The chain recombines TRBV13 with TRBJ2-2; D is uncertain. This CDR3 contains 17 residues. V lost 8 bases and J 3 bases, leaving 22 bases between the germline ends. CDR1 is PRHDT, CDR2 FYEKMQ, per germline (reference sequence). The CDR3 is CASGAATGLADTGELFF. The DNA of the CDR3 is TGTGCCAGCGGAGCCGCGACCGGGCTCGCGGACACCGGGGAGCTGTTTTTT. The full variable domain, completed using reference TRBV13 and TRBJ2-2, is AAGVIQSPRHLIKEKRETATLKCYPIPRHDTVYWYQQGPGQDPQFLISFYEKMQSDKGSIPDRFSAQQFSDYHSELNMSSLELGDSALYFCASGAATGLADTGELFFGEGSRLTVL.

There are a few counts of this clonotype. V gene TRBV27 combines with J gene TRBJ2-1; 12 bases are a match to TRBD2. CDR3 length equals 16 residues. Germline V gene sequence: CDR1 MNHEY, CDR2 SMNVEV (reference sequence). Trimming took 5 bases from V and 8 from J; bases not matched to a gene: 10. CDR3 in amino acids: CASSPVLAGGPDEQFF. In DNA form, the CDR3 reads TGTGCCAGCAGTCCGGTTCTAGCGGGAGGGCCGGATGAGCAGTTCTTC.

This clonotype was counted a few times. The chain recombines TRBV12-3 or TRBV12-4 with TRBJ2-1; either TRBD1 or TRBD2 may supply D (5 bases each). The CDR3 extends over 16 amino acids. The ends were cut back, 6 bases at V and 7 bases at J, with 22 bases in the middle. CDR3 nucleotide sequence: TGTGCCAGCAGCCTCGCCGGGGCAGGCCCTGGGAATGAGCAGTTCTTC. Translation gives CASSLAGAGPGNEQFF.

This clonotype was seen a few times. This chain uses TRBV29-1 with TRBJ2-7; tentatively, D is TRBD1 or TRBD2 (6 bases each). Trimming removed 5 bases from V and 2 bases from J, with 19 bases in between. The germline CDR1 and CDR2 sequences are SQVTM and ANQGSEA. This CDR3 has 15 residues. The CDR3 here is CSVRQGRGRPYEQYF. CDR3 sequence (DNA): TGCAGCGTTCGGCAGGGGCGGGGTAGACCCTACGAGCAGTACTTC.

This clonotype has more than one count but fewer than ten. The chain combines TRBV15 with TRBJ2-2; 12 positions agree with TRBD2. The CDR3 loop spans 13 amino acids. Unmatched junction bases numbered 1, after V lost 8 bases and J lost 6 bases. CDR1 and CDR2 (germline): LNHNV, YYDKDF (reference sequence). The CDR3 protein is CATRTSGAGELFF. DNA of the CDR3: TGTGCCACCCGGACTAGCGGGGCCGGGGAGCTGTTTTTT.